The present T cell receptor (beta chain) was sequenced within a study of T-cell reconstitution after alpha-beta-depleted transplantation in children. General observations from the study: Surviving recipient cells, namely T cells and thymic progenitors, were the source of high day-60 TCRbeta diversity in some patients. Once a year had passed after transplant, T-cell counts and diversity came mostly from newly produced T cells.

Worth noting for this clonotype: The antigen remains unidentified.

CDR3 length: 13 residues. V lost 7 bases and J lost 7; bases outside the gene matches: 5. The V gene's germline CDR1 is LNHDA and CDR2 SQIVND (reference sequence). Unique molecular identifiers were used to barcode this TCRbeta library. TCRdb reprocessed the PCR reads with MiXCR, giving one entry per CDR3 protein. The repertoire holds tens of thousands of distinct CDR3 sequences, with 7.5% to 10% as singletons. This material consisted of PBMCs, mostly from graft donor cells, taken 60 days after TCRalphabeta/CD19-depleted stem cell transplant. This TCR was sampled from a male patient between 2 and 10 years old who had a stem cell transplant for chronic granulomatous disease, so the T cells may come from the graft donor. The chain carries TRBV19 and TRBJ2-1; TRBD1 agrees at 9 bases. The CDR3 sequence is CASKGQGRNEQFF. The CDR3 nucleotides are TGTGCCAGTAAGGGACAGGGAAGGAATGAGCAGTTCTTC.